The TCR beta chain under discussion was sequenced for a study of T cells in Graves' hyperthyroidism and ophthalmopathy. Among ophthalmopathy patients, the Clinical Activity Score reached at least 3, the NOSPECS grade reached at least 4, and duration remained under 3 months. Patients showing uncontrolled infection, other autoimmune disease, pregnancy or lactation were ineligible. The CDR3 spans 17 residues. Germline CDR1 and CDR2: KGHSH and LQKENI. RNA transcripts gave rise to amplified TCR beta CDR3 regions. In the first-round RT-PCR of the TCR CDR3, the HTBI primer set was used. TCRdb passed the multiplex PCR reads through MiXCR, listing each CDR3 protein once. The data show some 580,000 distinct CDR3 sequences, 16% seen once.

The chain is built from TRBV18 and TRBJ2-4; 15 bases align to TRBD2. The DNA matches TRBJ2-1 better at its end, which makes the J call doubtful. Source material: blood. The TCR originated in a woman aged 40 to 50 with Graves' ophthalmopathy. The CDR3 is CASSPRTSGRAGNIQFF. For the CDR3, the DNA is TGTGCCAGCTCCCCTCGGACTAGCGGGAGGGCCGGGAACATTCAGTTCTTC.